The 17 T cell receptor beta chains reported below all come from one sample, sequenced in a study of blood T cell repertoires in COVID-19 (dated by TCRdb to about 2020). The library came from the immunoSEQ multiplex PCR assay. TCRdb took over this immuneACCESS table, retaining in-frame rearrangements with V and J assigned. Such tables are incomplete; in checked studies, under half of the missing clones stem from an unresolved V gene, and the remainder is unexplained. Within this sample are 150,000 or so clones, with about nine tenths of them counted one time only. 1.6% of the sample comes from the top ten. Sequenced: peripheral blood. These receptors all come from a woman in her forties or fifties with acute or convalescent COVID-19.

The CDR3 here is CASIVTGGNEQFF. CDR3 in DNA: TGTGCCAGCATTGTGACAGGGGGCAATGAGCAGTTCTTC. This sequence joins TRBV7-2 and TRBJ2-1; 9 bases are a match to TRBD1. CDR1 and CDR2 from the germline V gene are SGHTA and FQGNSA. The CDR3 spans 13 residues. J was trimmed by 6 bases and V by 7 bases; bases with no gene match: 4.

The rearrangement joins TRBV6-2 or TRBV6-3 to TRBJ2-1; perhaps TRBD2 as D (5 bases). The V end was cut by 6 bases, the J end by 4 bases, with 19 bases between. Germline assignment: CDR1 MNHEY and CDR2 SVGEGT. This CDR3 spans 16 amino acids. The CDR3 spells CASSSTGSPRYNEQFF. CDR3 nucleotides: TGTGCCAGCAGCTCAACGGGGTCCCCCAGGTACAATGAGCAGTTCTTC.

This clone occurred once. CDR3 sequence reads: CASSEAGPTDTQYF. For the CDR3, the DNA is TGCGCCAGCAGTGAGGCGGGACCCACAGATACGCAGTATTTT. V usage is TRBV10-1 and J usage is TRBJ2-3; maybe TRBD2 (6 bases). Trimming cost V 2 bases and J 2 bases, with 8 bases left between them. Germline V gene data show CDR1 as WNHNN and CDR2 as SYGVQD (reference sequence). This CDR3 comprises 14 residues.

The chain has TRBV5-4 and TRBJ1-2; a weak D match, TRBD1 (6 bases). CDR1 and CDR2 (germline): SGHNT, YYREEE (reference sequence). V was clipped by 4 bases and J by 4 bases, with 14 bases between them. CDR3 length: 14 amino acids. CDR3 sequence (DNA): TGTGCCAGCAGCCCAGGACAGCCTGGCTATGGCTACACCTTC. Amino acids: CASSPGQPGYGYTF.

This rearrangement joins TRBV12-3 or TRBV12-4 to TRBJ1-1; D remains unclear. The CDR3 extends over 12 amino acids. The V gene lost 6 bases and the J gene lost 3 bases, with 8 bases spanning the gap. The CDR3 reads CASSTSYTEAFF. CDR3 nucleotide sequence: TGTGCCAGCAGCACTAGCTACACTGAAGCTTTCTTT.

The J gene is TRBJ2-7, the V gene TRBV11-2; tentative D call: TRBD2 (6 bases). Trimming shortened V by 4 bases and J by 6 bases, and 10 bases separated the two germline ends. The germline gives CDR1 SGHAT, CDR2 FQNNGV. There are 12 residues in the CDR3. CDR3 nucleotides: TGTGCCAGCAGCTCCCCCGGGGGCGAGCAGTACTTC. It is translated as CASSSPGGEQYF.

The chain carries TRBV3-1 (or the pseudogene TRBV3-2) and TRBJ2-7, with 7 bases fitting TRBD2. Germline-derived CDR1 and CDR2 are LGHDT and YNNKEL (reference sequence). Trimming took 1 base from V and 2 from J; bases not matched to a gene: 11. The CDR3 is 17 residues long. Here the CDR3 DNA reads TGTGCCAGCAGCCAAGTAGTGCCTAGCGGAGGTACCTACGAGCAGTACTTC. It specifies CASSQVVPSGGTYEQYF.

The V call is TRBV5-1, the J call TRBJ1-1; 8 nucleotides align to TRBD1. The CDR3 has 20 residues. CDR1 is SGHRS, CDR2 YFSETQ, per germline. The trim removed 0 bases at V and 0 bases at J, leaving 16 bases unmatched. CDR3 amino acids: CASSLVGEFAWTGMNTEAFF. The CDR3, as DNA: TGCGCCAGCAGCTTGGTGGGCGAATTTGCGTGGACAGGGATGAACACTGAAGCTTTCTTT.

V usage is TRBV15 and J usage is TRBJ2-7; 7 bases are a match to TRBD1. The CDR3 extends over 15 amino acids. Germline V gives CDR1 LNHNV, CDR2 YYDKDF (reference sequence). V was pared by 5 bases and J by 0 bases, with 7 bases of the junction left unmatched. The CDR3 nucleotides read TGTGCCACCAGCGTAGGACAGGAGTACTCCTACGAGCAGTACTTC. Translation: CATSVGQEYSYEQYF.

The V gene is TRBV10-2, the J gene TRBJ1-2; D is perhaps TRBD1 (5 bases). CDR1 is WSHSY, CDR2 SAAADI, per germline. This CDR3 region has 15 residues. V gave up 2 bases and J gave up 3 bases, with 13 bases separating them. In DNA form, the CDR3 reads TGCGCCAGCAGTGAGCTCCAGGGAACCCACTATGGCTACACCTTC. It codes for CASSELQGTHYGYTF.

The V and J genes are TRBV12-3 or TRBV12-4 and TRBJ2-5; perhaps TRBD1 as D (6 bases). The V end was cut by 4 bases, the J end by 3 bases, with 9 bases between. This CDR3 has 13 residues. This chain's CDR3 is CASSSDRKETQYF. For the CDR3, the DNA is TGTGCCAGCAGTTCGGACAGAAAAGAGACCCAGTACTTC.

The chain employs TRBV6-2 or TRBV6-3 and TRBJ2-2; TRBD2 matches 7 bases. CDR1 is MNHEY, CDR2 SVGEGT, per germline. Trimming removed 4 bases from V and 1 base from J; junction bases left unmatched: 3. CDR3 length: 15 amino acids. The CDR3, as DNA: TGTGCCAGCAGTTGGGGGGGAAAGAACACCGGGGAGCTGTTTTTT. Translated, it gives CASSWGGKNTGELFF.

This chain uses TRBV14 with TRBJ2-1, with a possible D match to TRBD2 (5 bases). Germline CDR1 SGHDN, CDR2 FVKESK. The CDR3 runs 14 residues. Deletions cut 4 bases from V and 4 bases from J, with 11 bases between. Here the CDR3 DNA reads TGTGCCAGCAGCCTAGAGGCGGGTTACAATGAGCAGTTCTTC. Its translation: CASSLEAGYNEQFF. Full variable domain (outside the CDR3, taken from reference TRBV14 and TRBJ2-1): EAGVTQFPSHSVIEKGQTVTLRCDPISGHDNLYWYRRVMGKEIKFLLHFVKESKQDESGMPNNRFLAERTGGTYSTLKVQPAELEDSGVYFCASSLEAGYNEQFFGPGTRLTVL.

The chain links TRBV11-2 to TRBJ2-3, with TRBD2 matching over 9 bases. The CDR3 extends over 16 amino acids. V lost 4 bases and J lost 0; bases outside the gene matches: 5. Germline V CDR1 and CDR2: SGHAT, FQNNGV. The CDR3 bases are TGTGCCAGCAGCTCATTGCTAGCGGGGAGCACAGATACGCAGTATTTT. It is translated as CASSSLLAGSTDTQYF.

The chain combines TRBV5-1 with TRBJ2-7; tentatively, D is TRBD1 (5 bases). The CDR3 consists of 12 residues. Germline values: CDR1 SGHRS, CDR2 YFSETQ. Trimming stripped 5 bases from V and 3 bases from J, with 9 bases between. Here the CDR3 reads CASRQDNYEQYF. The DNA of the CDR3 is TGCGCCAGCAGGCAGGACAACTACGAGCAGTACTTC.

The chain joins TRBV4-1 to TRBJ1-6; D is possibly TRBD1 (6 bases). Germline V gene sequence: CDR1 MGHRA, CDR2 YSYEKL. With 3 bases removed from V and 7 bases from J, the gap between germline ends came to 16 bases. The CDR3 has 16 amino acids. The CDR3 coding sequence is TGCGCCAGCAGCCAGACACAGGGATTAATCAATTCACCCCTCCACTTT. Translation: CASSQTQGLINSPLHF.

The V and J genes are TRBV19 and TRBJ1-2; D remains unclear. Germline lookup yields CDR1 LNHDA and CDR2 SQIVND (reference sequence). V was shortened by 7 bases and J by 7 bases, with 16 bases between the two germline ends. There are 13 residues in the CDR3. CDR3 sequence reads: CASTPQMLSGYTF. The DNA for the CDR3 is TGTGCCAGTACCCCACAGATGCTGAGTGGCTACACCTTC.